These 21 T cell receptor beta chains came from one sample sequenced in a study of blood T cell repertoires in COVID-19. The repertoire was sequenced with immunoSEQ multiplex PCR; TCRdb's copy has only in-frame clones and lacks some. The sample records tens of thousands of clones, about 85% being singletons. The sequencing sample was made of peripheral blood. The receptors were gathered from a man in his sixties with acute or convalescent COVID-19.

The chain couples TRBV6-2 or TRBV6-3 to TRBJ2-7, with D unclear. The V end was cut by 2 bases, the J end by 3 bases, with 5 bases between. This CDR3 is built from 12 residues. Germline values: CDR1 MNHEY, CDR2 SVGEGT. The CDR3, as DNA: TGTGCCAGCAGTTACATCCACTACGAGCAGTACTTC. Encoded protein: CASSYIHYEQYF.

This rearrangement joins TRBV6-5 to TRBJ2-7; tentatively, D is TRBD1 (7 bases). Germline CDR1 is MNHEY and CDR2 is SVGAGI. Trimming removed 10 bases from V and 7 bases from J, with 17 bases in between. The length of the CDR3 is 12 residues. The chain's CDR3 is CATSRGAKEQYF. As DNA, the CDR3 is TGTGCCACCTCCAGGGGGGCGAAGGAGCAGTACTTC.

The J gene is TRBJ2-7, the V gene TRBV5-6; a possible D gene is TRBD2 (6 bases). The length of the CDR3 is 16 residues. Germline V gives CDR1 SGHDT, CDR2 YYEEEE. Trimming removed 6 bases from V and 0 bases from J, with 19 bases in between. CDR3 in amino acids: CASTTVGGGGSYEQYF. CDR3 coding DNA: TGTGCCAGCACCACTGTGGGGGGAGGCGGCTCCTACGAGCAGTACTTC.

The chain links TRBV3-1 (or the pseudogene TRBV3-2) to TRBJ2-7, with 10 bases identical to TRBD2. The V gene's germline CDR1 is LGHDT and CDR2 YNNKEL (reference sequence). The V segment lost 1 base and the J segment 2 bases; nucleotides outside the gene matches: 2. The CDR3 loop spans 15 amino acids. The CDR3 DNA is TGTGCCAGCAGCCAAGGTAGCGGGGGGACCTACGAGCAGTACTTC. The encoded protein is CASSQGSGGTYEQYF.

The chain has TRBV30 and TRBJ1-6, with TRBD1 matching over 7 bases. From germline, CDR1 is GTSNPN and CDR2 SVGIG (reference sequence). CDR3 length equals 13 residues. V shed 5 bases, J shed 9 bases, and the junction held 7 bases outside the gene matches. The CDR3 reads CAWSDRETSPLHF. The CDR3 nucleotides read TGTGCCTGGTCCGACAGGGAGACTTCACCCCTCCACTTT. The complete variable domain, with remaining parts taken from reference TRBV30 and TRBJ1-6, reads SQTIHQWPATLVQPVGSPLSLECTVEGTSNPNLYWYRQAAGRGLQLLFYSVGIGQISSEVPQNLSASRPQDRQFILSSKKLLLSDSGFYLCAWSDRETSPLHFGNGTRLTVT.

This clone was observed a single time. The gene calls are TRBV5-1 and TRBJ1-1; D possibly corresponds to TRBD1 (6 bases). The CDR3 is made up of 15 amino acids. The germline V and J ends were trimmed by 2 bases and 1 base, with 12 bases remaining between them. CDR1 SGHRS and CDR2 YFSETQ come from the germline V gene. The CDR3 spells CASSFGQSGNTEAFF. CDR3 nucleotides: TGCGCCAGCAGCTTCGGACAGTCTGGGAACACTGAAGCTTTCTTT.

The chain uses TRBV25-1 and TRBJ1-6, with D unresolved. CDR1 MGHDK and CDR2 SYGVNS come from the germline V gene. The CDR3 runs 16 residues. V was trimmed by 1 base and J by 0 bases, leaving 7 bases between them. DNA of the CDR3: TGTGCCAGCAGTGAATTAACGAGCTCCTATAATTCACCCCTCCACTTT. This codes for CASSELTSSYNSPLHF.

The rearrangement joins TRBV3-1 (or the pseudogene TRBV3-2) to TRBJ1-4; 9 nucleotides line up with TRBD1. The CDR3 runs 16 residues. Looked up from germline, CDR1 is LGHDT and CDR2 is YNNKEL (reference sequence). Trimming at V came to 4 bases and at J to 4 bases, leaving 7 bases not matched to a gene. The CDR3 nucleotides read TGTGCCAGCAGCCTTACGCCGGGACAGGGTAATGAAAAACTGTTTTTT. This encodes CASSLTPGQGNEKLFF.

This clone was observed a handful of times. The chain uses TRBV9 and TRBJ2-5, with 7 bases matching TRBD1. After removal of 2 bases from V and 1 base from J, the junction contained 8 bases not matched to a gene. This CDR3 has 16 residues. CDR1 is SGDLS and CDR2 is YYNGEE in the germline V gene. CDR3 residues: CASSVSPGTAQETQYF. As DNA, the CDR3 is TGTGCCAGCAGCGTTAGCCCCGGGACAGCCCAAGAGACCCAGTACTTC. The full variable domain, completed using reference TRBV9 and TRBJ2-5, is DSGVTQTPKHLITATGQRVTLRCSPRSGDLSVYWYQQSLDQGLQFLIQYYNGEERAKGNILERFSAQQFPDLHSELNLSSLELGDSALYFCASSVSPGTAQETQYFGPGTRLLVL.

This chain joins TRBV6-5 and TRBJ2-1; 8 bases agree with TRBD2. V lost 2 bases to trimming and J lost 6 bases; unmatched junction nucleotides: 9. CDR1 is MNHEY, CDR2 SVGAGI, per germline. The CDR3 loop spans 16 amino acids. CDR3 bases: TGTGCCAGCAGTTACACGGGCCTAGCGGGCCGCAATGAGCAGTTCTTC. Protein product: CASSYTGLAGRNEQFF.

Comment on this clone: This sample includes further DNA sequences coding for the same CDR3. The rearrangement links TRBV5-1 to TRBJ2-1, with TRBD2 matching over 11 bases. This CDR3 spans 14 amino acids. The V gene end was trimmed by 6 bases and the J gene end by 8 bases; junction bases not matched to a gene: 7. CDR1 is SGHRS and CDR2 is YFSETQ in the germline V gene. The CDR3 here is CASNRGTSGHEQFF. The DNA of the CDR3 is TGCGCCAGCAATCGGGGGACTAGCGGCCATGAGCAGTTCTTC.

The rearrangement joins TRBV6-4 to TRBJ1-3, with D possibly matching TRBD1 (6 bases). In germline, CDR1 is MRHNA, CDR2 SNTAGT. CDR3 length: 13 residues. Trimming stripped 3 bases from V and 3 bases from J, with 6 bases between. The CDR3 sequence: CASSEDSGNTIYF. In nucleotides, the CDR3 is TGTGCCAGCAGTGAGGACAGTGGAAACACCATATATTTT.

The chain links TRBV30 to TRBJ2-1, with 13 positions matching TRBD2. Germline V gene data show CDR1 as GTSNPN and CDR2 as SVGIG (reference sequence). The J segment lost 3 bases and the V segment lost 3 bases, leaving 8 bases of the junction unmatched. The CDR3 is 17 amino acids. CDR3 loop: CAWSPTRLAGGYNEQFF. CDR3 nucleotide sequence: TGTGCCTGGAGCCCAACCCGACTAGCGGGGGGCTACAATGAGCAGTTCTTC.

The CDR3 coding sequence is TGTGCCATCAGGCTGACTAGCGGGAGTTCCGACTCCTACAATGAGCAGTTCTTC. Translated: CAIRLTSGSSDSYNEQFF. This sequence joins TRBV10-3 and TRBJ2-1, with 12 bases that match TRBD2. This CDR3 comprises 18 residues. Per the germline V gene, CDR1 is ENHRY and CDR2 is SYGVKD. V trimming: 6 bases; J trimming: 0 bases; junction bases outside the gene matches: 9.

The chain couples TRBV2 to TRBJ1-2; no definite D call. This CDR3 has 20 residues. Germline lookup yields CDR1 SNHLY and CDR2 FYNNEI. V gave up 8 bases and J gave up 5 bases, with 36 bases separating them. CDR3 DNA sequence: TGTGCCAGCTCCCCTGGGGAGGGCACTCTTCGACTCCGTCTCTTTTATGGCTACACCTTC. Translated, it gives CASSPGEGTLRLRLFYGYTF.

This clone was counted between two and nine times. V gene TRBV11-2 combines with J gene TRBJ1-3; D is perhaps TRBD1 (5 bases). The CDR3 consists of 15 residues. V lost 5 bases and J 3 bases, leaving 14 bases between the germline ends. Germline CDR1 and CDR2: SGHAT and FQNNGV. The CDR3: CASSPAGISGNTIYF. The CDR3 nucleotides are TGTGCCAGCAGCCCCGCAGGGATTAGTGGAAACACCATATATTTT.

The chain combines TRBV4-3 with TRBJ2-3; possibly TRBD1 for D (6 bases). CDR3 length: 16 amino acids. Germline assignment: CDR1 LGHNA and CDR2 YSLEER. V was trimmed by 0 bases and J by 6 bases, leaving 16 bases between them. The CDR3 sequence is CASSQEMRAGVDTQYF. The CDR3 DNA sequence: TGCGCCAGCAGCCAAGAGATGAGGGCAGGGGTTGATACGCAGTATTTT.

The rearrangement uses TRBV9 and TRBJ2-1; possible D gene TRBD2, 6 bases. Germline-derived CDR1 and CDR2 are SGDLS and YYNGEE. Trimming removed 7 bases at V and 0 bases at J, with 11 bases between. The CDR3 loop spans 14 amino acids. CDR3 coding DNA: TGTGCCAGCGGAGGGACTGGCTCCTACAATGAGCAGTTCTTC. Translating it yields CASGGTGSYNEQFF.

This clone was seen a single time. The V gene is TRBV4-3, the J gene TRBJ1-1; 10 positions match TRBD1. Germline V gene data show CDR1 as LGHNA and CDR2 as YSLEER. Unmatched junction bases numbered 5, after V lost 1 base and J lost 6 bases. The CDR3 runs to 15 residues. The CDR3 nucleotides read TGCGCCAGCAGCCAAGCCCGACAGGGGGCCCCTGAAGCTTTCTTT. It codes for CASSQARQGAPEAFF.

Remarks on this clone: The sample contains more than one DNA sequence encoding this CDR3. The chain carries TRBV5-1 and TRBJ1-1; a possible D gene is TRBD1 (5 bases). The germline gives CDR1 SGHRS, CDR2 YFSETQ. This CDR3 has 14 residues. V was shortened by 1 base and J by 0 bases, with 7 bases between the two germline ends. The chain's CDR3 is CASSLTGLNTEAFF. The CDR3 region has the DNA TGCGCCAGCAGCTTGACAGGTCTGAACACTGAAGCTTTCTTT.

This clone showed up just a few times. This chain connects TRBV7-3 to TRBJ2-5, with D perhaps matching TRBD2 (7 bases). Trimming took off 8 bases at V and 4 bases at J, with 14 bases between the two ends. The CDR3 contains 13 residues. Germline CDR1 is SGHTA and CDR2 is FQGTGA. CDR3: CASGAGAGETQYF. CDR3 nucleotides: TGTGCCAGCGGGGCGGGGGCCGGAGAGACCCAGTACTTC.